The entry below describes one T cell receptor beta chain. From its re-call of the 5' RACE reads, TCRdb lists each CDR3 protein once, without DNA. Its listing shows around 470,000 distinct CDR3 sequences. Per the germline V gene, CDR1 is MNHNY and CDR2 is SVGAGI (reference sequence). The CDR3 has 15 residues. The sample comes from a study of T cells expressing NK-cell markers. J is TRBJ2-7 and V is TRBV6-6; the D gene TCRdb calls, TRBD1, cannot be checked with no DNA. The source of this sequence is a woman between 45 and 65 years old in good health. Sequencing used blood T cells: a sorted CD56 or NKG2C T cell subset, CD4+ or CD8+ T cells, or bulk PBMC T cells (not recorded which). CDR3 in amino acids: CASSYLGQGAYEQYF.